This T cell receptor beta chain was captured by sequencing in a study of blood T cell repertoires in COVID-19. About the research overall: From T cells, B-cell-depleted T cells, or PBMCs came the material, which was cDNA or gDNA.

The length of the CDR3 is 17 residues. The germline V gene encodes CDR1 SEHNR and CDR2 FQNEAQ (reference sequence). Trimming cost V 2 bases and J 0 bases, with 14 bases left between them. The authors' processing: Amplification of reference gene primers provided the estimated nucleated cell counts. Here immunoSEQ multiplex PCR was the method, and the copy in TCRdb shows in-frame clones only, minus some. V and J calls and clone size follow that table, whereas D and trimming were derived from the DNA. The sample carries a few hundred thousand clones, 82% recorded once. The sample was peripheral blood. The rearrangement links TRBV7-9 to TRBJ2-4; D perhaps matches TRBD2 (5 bases). The source of this sequence is a woman aged 18-29 years with acute or convalescent COVID-19. This CDR3 is CASSLSRGKLAKNIQYF. The CDR3 DNA is TGTGCCAGCAGCTTATCACGGGGAAAACTAGCCAAAAACATTCAGTACTTC.